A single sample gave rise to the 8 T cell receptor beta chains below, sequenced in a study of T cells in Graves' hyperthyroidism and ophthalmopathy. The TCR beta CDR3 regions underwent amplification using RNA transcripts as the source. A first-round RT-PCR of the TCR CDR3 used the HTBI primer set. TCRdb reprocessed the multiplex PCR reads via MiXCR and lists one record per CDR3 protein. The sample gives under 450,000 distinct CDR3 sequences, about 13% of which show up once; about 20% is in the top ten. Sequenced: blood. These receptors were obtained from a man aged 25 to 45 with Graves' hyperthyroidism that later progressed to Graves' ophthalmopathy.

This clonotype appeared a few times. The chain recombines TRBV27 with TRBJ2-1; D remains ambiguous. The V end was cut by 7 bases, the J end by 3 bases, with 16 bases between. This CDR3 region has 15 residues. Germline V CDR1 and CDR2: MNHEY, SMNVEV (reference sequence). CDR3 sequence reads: CASTSGGFGYNEQFF. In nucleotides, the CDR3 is TGTGCCAGCACCTCCGGTGGGTTCGGCTACAATGAGCAGTTCTTC.

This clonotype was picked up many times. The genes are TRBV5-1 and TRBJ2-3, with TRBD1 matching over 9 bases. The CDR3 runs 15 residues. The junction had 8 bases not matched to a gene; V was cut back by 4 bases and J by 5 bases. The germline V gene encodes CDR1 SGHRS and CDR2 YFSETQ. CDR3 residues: CASSRGTGGLDTQYF. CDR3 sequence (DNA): TGCGCCAGCAGCAGGGGTACAGGGGGCTTAGATACGCAGTATTTT.

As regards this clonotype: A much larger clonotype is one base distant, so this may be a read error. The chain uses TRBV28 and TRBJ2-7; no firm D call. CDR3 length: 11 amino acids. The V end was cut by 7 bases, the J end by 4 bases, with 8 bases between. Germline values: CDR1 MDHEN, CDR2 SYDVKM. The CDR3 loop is CASIVKYEQYF. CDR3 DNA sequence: TGTGCCAGCATTGTCAAGTACGAGCAGTACTTC.

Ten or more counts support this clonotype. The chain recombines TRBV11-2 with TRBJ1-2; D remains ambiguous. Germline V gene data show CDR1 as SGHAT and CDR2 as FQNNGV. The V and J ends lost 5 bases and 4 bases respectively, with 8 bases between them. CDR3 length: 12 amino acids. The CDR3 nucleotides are TGTGCCAGCAGCCAGGACGGCTATGGCTACACCTTC. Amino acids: CASSQDGYGYTF.

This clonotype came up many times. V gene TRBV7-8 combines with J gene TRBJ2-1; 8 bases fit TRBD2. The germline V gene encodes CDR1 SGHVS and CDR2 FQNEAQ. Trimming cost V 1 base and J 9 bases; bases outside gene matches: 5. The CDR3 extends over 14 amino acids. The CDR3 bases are TGTGCCAGCAGCTTAGGACGGGGGGGAGGTGAGCAGTTCTTC. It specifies CASSLGRGGGEQFF.

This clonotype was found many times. The CDR3, as DNA: TGTGCCAGCAGGCCCACAGGGGAAGGGGAGACCCAGTACTTC. It translates to CASRPTGEGETQYF. This chain links TRBV12-3 or TRBV12-4 with TRBJ2-5; 7 positions agree with TRBD1. This CDR3 has 14 amino acids. Trimming removed 6 bases from V and 5 bases from J; junction bases left unmatched: 9.

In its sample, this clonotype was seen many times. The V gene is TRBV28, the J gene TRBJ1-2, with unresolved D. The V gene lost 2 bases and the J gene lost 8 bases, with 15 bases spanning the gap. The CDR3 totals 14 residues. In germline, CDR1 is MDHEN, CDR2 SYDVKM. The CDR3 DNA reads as TGTGCCAGCAGTTTAGGCAGCTCTATCCGCGGCTACACCTTC. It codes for CASSLGSSIRGYTF.

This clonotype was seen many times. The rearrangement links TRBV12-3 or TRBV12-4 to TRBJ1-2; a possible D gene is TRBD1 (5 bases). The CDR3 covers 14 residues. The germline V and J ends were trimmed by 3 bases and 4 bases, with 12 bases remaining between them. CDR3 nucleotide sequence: TGTGCCAGCAGTTTGTCCGACAGTTCCTATGGCTACACCTTC. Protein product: CASSLSDSSYGYTF.